Reported below is one TCR beta chain. Its antigen is still unknown. No qualities accompany the bases; no much larger clone lies one base away. Genomic DNA was extracted from sorted cells for sequencing of the TCRbeta CDR3 region. The immunoSEQ Assay was used for sequencing of TCRbeta CDR3 regions. The table was pulled from immuneACCESS by TCRdb, which kept in-frame rearrangements only. Such tables lose some clones; where checked, under half of the loss comes from unresolved V genes, and the rest has no known cause. In all, the sample holds 45,000 to 60,000 clones, and roughly 92% of those were seen once. Around 13% of the sample goes to the ten largest clones. The source of the sample is a study of OX40 agonist ivuxolimab in advanced cancers. A note on the overall study: The costimulatory receptor OX40 (CD134) was targeted by ivuxolimab, a fully human IgG2 agonistic monoclonal antibody. In the dose-escalation cohort, 82.7% of patients were male, and the mean age was around 60 years, with a range of about 23 to 90. Intravenous ivuxolimab was administered to patients every 2 weeks at six dose levels: 0.01, 0.1, 0.3, 1.5, 3 and 10 mg/kg. Prior anti-PD-1, anti-PD-L1 or anti-CTLA-4 therapy was permitted, and checkpoint inhibitors had been received by around 39% of dose-escalation patients. Among the 52 dose-escalation patients, approximately 20 had hepatocellular carcinoma, about 15 melanoma, 9 renal cell carcinoma and 9 head and neck cancer. The point of sequencing TCRbeta in the periphery was to test whether ivuxolimab changed TCR sequence diversity and drove clonal T-cell expansion. Partial responses occurred in three dose-escalation patients: two with cutaneous melanoma and one with hepatocellular carcinoma. The paper covers the monotherapy dose-escalation part of the phase I ivuxolimab trial, which included N of about 50 patients. The investigation overall reported the following: At doses from 0.1 to 3.0 mg/kg, clonal expansion was seen in both CD4+ and CD8+ blood T cells between baseline and week 6. After ivuxolimab, CD8+ T cells had more expanded clones than CD4+ T cells on average. Partial responders in the 0.1-3.0 mg/kg groups had among the lowest normalized peripheral clonal expansion, especially among CD8+ T cells. Antigen specificity was not determined for the clonally expanded peripheral T cells. Low levels of normalized T-cell clonal expansion were also seen in some patients who did not respond.

The trial excluded patients who had a history of autoimmune disease or were on systemic immunosuppression. Peripheral blood for TCR sequencing was collected from all dose cohorts at baseline, on cycle 4 day 1, and on cycle 7 day 1. The samples were drawn from a first-in-human, open-label, multicenter phase I dose-escalation trial of ivuxolimab. Adults with locally advanced or metastatic melanoma, renal cell, hepatocellular, or head and neck squamous cell carcinoma were enrolled in the trial. Before TCR sequencing, CD4+ T cells and CD8+ T cells were sorted from peripheral blood as separate populations. CDR1 is given as MNHEY and CDR2 as SVGAGI, both from the germline V gene. Germline trimming amounts to 6 bases on V and 0 bases on J, with 3 as the count of junction bases outside the gene matches. From the cysteine up to the phenylalanine, the CDR3 has a length of 14 residues. Only the CDR3 DNA is retained, 42 bases long and in frame from the first base.

The receptor was derived from an adult with an advanced solid tumor such as melanoma, head and neck, liver or kidney cancer. The sample was CD4+ or CD8+ T cells sorted from blood, taken in a trial of the OX40 agonist ivuxolimab. Here the chain combines TRBV6-5 and TRBJ1-1, and 8 junctional nucleotides match TRBD1. The nucleotide sequence is TGTGCCAGCAGCAGGGGGCCCATGAACACTGAAGCTTTCTTT. It encodes CASSRGPMNTEAFF.